These 27 T cell receptor beta chains originate from one sample sequenced in a study of cytomegalovirus exposure and HLA in healthy donors. Both 60 Vbeta primers and 13 Jbeta primers went into the PCR. Produced via immunoSEQ multiplex PCR; TCRdb's table is partial and in-frame only. Counted here are 150,000 to 200,000 clones, 80% to 85% occurring once; the ten biggest clones make up about 1.5%. Material: PBMCs. Every receptor here comes from a woman in her late teens or twenties in good health and CMV-seronegative.

The V and J genes are TRBV7-9 and TRBJ2-2; 10 nucleotides align to TRBD2. The CDR3 contains 18 residues. V shed 1 base and J 4 bases; nucleotides not matched to a gene: 9. Germline CDR1 SEHNR, CDR2 FQNEAQ (reference sequence). The CDR3 bases are TGTGCCAGCAGCTTAGATGAACTAGCGGGACCCAGCACCGGGGAGCTGTTTTTT. Its protein is CASSLDELAGPSTGELFF. The variable domain in full, with the rest retrieved from reference TRBV7-9 and TRBJ2-2, is DTGVSQNPRHKITKRGQNVTFRCDPISEHNRLYWYRQTLGQGPEFLTYFQNEAQLEKSRLLSDRFSAERPKGSFSTLEIQRTEQGDSAMYLCASSLDELAGPSTGELFFGEGSRLTVL.

The V gene is TRBV4-1, the J gene TRBJ2-2, with 10 bases aligning to TRBD2. Trimming took 8 bases from V and 3 from J; bases not matched to a gene: 9. Per germline, CDR1 MGHRA and CDR2 YSYEKL. This CDR3 is 16 amino acids long. CDR3 DNA sequence: TGCGCCAGCGGCCCTTGGACTAGCGGAGACACCGGGGAGCTGTTTTTT. It specifies CASGPWTSGDTGELFF.

The V gene is TRBV11-3, the J gene TRBJ2-2; a possible D gene is TRBD1 (5 bases). The length of the CDR3 is 18 residues. Germline-derived CDR1 and CDR2 are SGHNT and YENEEA. V dropped 1 base and J dropped 0 bases, with 15 bases sitting between them. The CDR3 nucleotides are TGTGCCAGCAGCTTAGTGGGTTGGGGCAGGACGAACACCGGGGAGCTGTTTTTT. This translates into CASSLVGWGRTNTGELFF.

V and J are TRBV19 and TRBJ2-1, with D perhaps matching TRBD1 (6 bases). CDR3 size: 15 residues. From germline, CDR1 is LNHDA and CDR2 SQIVND (reference sequence). V was cut by 0 bases and J by 12 bases, with 18 bases left in between. CDR3 in DNA: TGTGCCAGTAGTATAGAAGCGAGAGGTCTAGGGGGGCAGTTCTTC. The encoded protein is CASSIEARGLGGQFF.

V and J are TRBV7-2 and TRBJ2-2; D unresolved. The germline V gene has CDR1 SGHTA and CDR2 FQGNSA. Trimming pared 5 bases from V and 7 bases from J, leaving 11 bases between. The CDR3 has 13 amino acids. CDR3 sequence (DNA): TGTGCCAGCAGCAGCCAATTAATCGGGGAGCTGTTTTTT. It is translated as CASSSQLIGELFF.

The chain has TRBV21-1 and TRBJ2-7; the DNA was not compared with TRBD2, the D call given in the table. TRBV21-1 is given as a pseudogene. The CDR3 runs to 16 residues. Written as DNA, the CDR3 is TGTGCCAGCAGCGCCCCCCCTAGTAACCATTCCTACGAGCAGTACGTC. Translation: CASSAPPSNHSYEQYV.

DNA of the CDR3: TGTGCCAGCAGCGCCCAGGGAGGCACTGAAGCTTTCTTT. Its translation: CASSAQGGTEAFF. The chain carries TRBV5-6 and TRBJ1-1, with a possible D match to TRBD1 (5 bases). This CDR3 spans 13 amino acids. V lost 4 bases and J 4 bases, leaving 11 bases between the germline ends. Germline values: CDR1 SGHDT, CDR2 YYEEEE. Combining the CDR3 with reference TRBV5-6 and TRBJ1-1 gives the whole variable domain DAGVTQSPTHLIKTRGQQVTLRCSPKSGHDTVSWYQQALGQGPQFIFQYYEEEERQRGNFPDRFSGHQFPNYSSELNVNALLLGDSALYLCASSAQGGTEAFFGQGTRLTVV.

J is TRBJ2-1 and V is TRBV6-4; possibly TRBD2 for D (6 bases). The CDR3 is 12 amino acids. CDR1 and CDR2 from the germline V gene are MRHNA and SNTAGT. Trimming took 1 base from V and 9 from J, leaving 7 bases between them. CDR3 amino acids: CASSDLGGEQFF. CDR3 bases: TGTGCCAGCAGTGACTTGGGAGGTGAGCAGTTCTTC.

This clone was seen a handful of times. This chain uses TRBV5-1 with TRBJ1-5, with TRBD1 matching over 8 bases. The V segment lost 4 bases and the J segment 6 bases; nucleotides outside the gene matches: 9. The germline V gene encodes CDR1 SGHRS and CDR2 YFSETQ. The CDR3 sequence is 15 residues long. CDR3 sequence: CASSPGQGEPQPQHF. The CDR3, as DNA: TGCGCCAGCAGCCCCGGACAGGGAGAACCTCAGCCCCAGCATTTT.

The chain recombines TRBV4-3 with TRBJ1-6, with TRBD1 matching over 9 bases. The germline CDR1 and CDR2 sequences are LGHNA and YSLEER. This CDR3 has 14 residues. J was trimmed by 8 bases and V by 1 base; bases with no gene match: 0. This chain's CDR3 is CASSQGDRDSPLHF. DNA for the CDR3: TGCGCCAGCAGCCAAGGGGACAGGGATTCACCCCTCCACTTT.

V and J are TRBV6-5 and TRBJ2-3; TRBD2 agrees at 8 bases. The germline V gene encodes CDR1 MNHEY and CDR2 SVGAGI. With V trimmed by 2 bases and J by 7 bases, 5 bases remained unmatched. The CDR3 length is 14 residues. DNA of the CDR3: TGTGCCAGCAGTTACCGGGAGGGGCCCAATACGCAGTATTTT. It encodes CASSYREGPNTQYF.

The table lists this clone with a few counts. The rearrangement links TRBV6-1 to TRBJ2-7; D is uncertain. V was trimmed by 6 bases and J by 5 bases, leaving 11 bases between them. Germline assignment: CDR1 MNHNS and CDR2 SASEGT. The CDR3 extends over 12 amino acids. CDR3 in amino acids: CASSGPPNEQYF. The CDR3 bases are TGTGCCAGCAGCGGTCCCCCGAACGAGCAGTACTTC.

The gene calls are TRBV4-3 and TRBJ2-1; 8 nucleotides match TRBD1. CDR3 size: 16 residues. The trim removed 4 bases at V and 2 bases at J, leaving 7 bases unmatched. Per germline, CDR1 LGHNA and CDR2 YSLEER. The CDR3 loop is CASSPAGGGTYNEQFF. CDR3 nucleotides: TGCGCCAGCAGCCCGGCAGGGGGCGGAACCTACAATGAGCAGTTCTTC.

This clone showed up just once. The genes are TRBV1 and TRBJ2-7; the table's D gene call, TRBD2, was not cross checked with the DNA. TRBV1 is a pseudogene locus. This CDR3 region has 15 residues. The CDR3 DNA reads as TGCACCAGCAGCCAAGATCACGGCGGTTCCTACGAGCAGTACTTC. This gives the protein CTSSQDHGGSYEQYF.

The chain recombines TRBV5-1 with TRBJ2-1; 11 bases fit TRBD2. Trimming cost V 4 bases and J 0 bases; bases outside gene matches: 3. The CDR3 sequence is 16 residues long. The V gene's germline CDR1 is SGHRS and CDR2 YFSETQ. The CDR3 nucleotides are TGCGCCAGCAGCAAGACTAGCGGGACCTCCTACAATGAGCAGTTCTTC. Translated, it gives CASSKTSGTSYNEQFF. The variable domain in full, completed from reference TRBV5-1 and TRBJ2-1, reads KAGVTQTPRYLIKTRGQQVTLSCSPISGHRSVSWYQQTPGQGLQFLFEYFSETQRNKGNFPGRFSGRQFSNSRSEMNVSTLELGDSALYLCASSKTSGTSYNEQFFGPGTRLTVL.

This chain connects TRBV6-1 to TRBJ1-5, with D tentatively TRBD1 (5 bases). The V end was cut by 4 bases, the J end by 6 bases, with 16 bases between. Germline loops: CDR1 MNHNS, CDR2 SASEGT. CDR3 size: 15 residues. The CDR3 nucleotides read TGTGCCAGCAGTGTTCCGGGGGACGCTCCTCAGCCCCAGCATTTT. This sequence encodes CASSVPGDAPQPQHF.

The gene calls are TRBV30 and TRBJ1-2; D gene unclear. CDR1 and CDR2 from the germline V gene are GTSNPN and SVGIG (reference sequence). This CDR3 comprises 15 residues. The V and J ends lost 2 bases and 7 bases respectively, with 20 bases between them. For the CDR3, the DNA is TGTGCCTGGAGTACTCCACTCCCAGAGGGTCTTGGCTACACCTTC. Translated: CAWSTPLPEGLGYTF. Looking up the rest from reference TRBV30 and TRBJ1-2 gives the full variable domain: SQTIHQWPATLVQPVGSPLSLECTVEGTSNPNLYWYRQAAGRGLQLLFYSVGIGQISSEVPQNLSASRPQDRQFILSSKKLLLSDSGFYLCAWSTPLPEGLGYTFGSGTRLTVV.

The chain links TRBV28 to TRBJ1-1; D is perhaps TRBD1 (6 bases). Per the germline V gene, CDR1 is MDHEN and CDR2 is SYDVKM. CDR3 length: 14 amino acids. The ends were cut back, 1 base at V and 4 bases at J, with 10 bases in the middle. This CDR3 reads CASSLLARGTEAFF. The CDR3 DNA sequence: TGTGCCAGCAGTTTATTGGCCAGGGGCACTGAAGCTTTCTTT.

The chain uses TRBV4-3 and TRBJ2-7, with 13 positions matching TRBD2. V trimming: 2 bases; J trimming: 2 bases; junction bases outside the gene matches: 3. CDR1 is LGHNA and CDR2 is YSLEER in the germline V gene. The CDR3 covers 16 residues. CDR3 in DNA: TGCGCCAGCAGCCAAAAACTAGCGGGAGGGCCCTACGAGCAGTACTTC. This gives the protein CASSQKLAGGPYEQYF.

The chain carries TRBV9 and TRBJ2-3; D may be TRBD2 (6 bases). CDR3 length equals 16 residues. Trimming removed 0 bases at V and 7 bases at J, with 18 bases between. Germline CDR1 SGDLS, CDR2 YYNGEE. The CDR3 sequence is CASSVAGGGAHHTQYF. In DNA form, the CDR3 reads TGTGCCAGCAGCGTAGCTGGTGGCGGGGCACACCATACGCAGTATTTT.

This chain joins TRBV27 and TRBJ1-2; D may be TRBD1 (6 bases). This CDR3 comprises 14 residues. Per germline, CDR1 MNHEY and CDR2 SMNVEV (reference sequence). Trimming left V 2 bases short and J 2 bases short, with 9 bases between. The CDR3 loop is CASSLKGVNYGYTF. The DNA for the CDR3 is TGTGCCAGCAGTTTAAAGGGGGTGAACTATGGCTACACCTTC.

The gene calls are TRBV12-5 and TRBJ1-1; D possibly corresponds to TRBD1 (6 bases). Germline loops: CDR1 LGHNT, CDR2 FRNRAP. The CDR3 is 15 residues long. Trimming shortened V by 5 bases and J by 0 bases, and 13 bases separated the two germline ends. CDR3 DNA: TGTGCTAGTGGTAGCAACGGGACACTGAACACTGAAGCTTTCTTT. Protein: CASGSNGTLNTEAFF.

The V call is TRBV9, the J call TRBJ2-3; D unresolved. Germline-derived CDR1 and CDR2 are SGDLS and YYNGEE. V was cut by 2 bases and J by 4 bases, with 8 bases left in between. The CDR3 covers 13 residues. The CDR3 DNA reads as TGTGCCAGCAGCGTTTTCGGAGCAGATACGCAGTATTTT. Protein product: CASSVFGADTQYF.

For this clone: One end of the junction varies from germline; a read error may be responsible. This chain's CDR3 is CAGSATSVSTDTQYF. In DNA form, the CDR3 reads TGTGCCGGCAGCGCTACTAGCGTCAGCACAGATACGCAGTATTTT. This rearrangement joins TRBV2 to TRBJ2-3; 7 nucleotides line up with TRBD2. CDR1 and CDR2 from the germline V gene are SNHLY and FYNNEI. The CDR3 covers 15 residues.

The chain combines TRBV30 with TRBJ1-1; D remains unclear. Germline lookup yields CDR1 GTSNPN and CDR2 SVGIG (reference sequence). The V end lost 3 bases, the J end lost 4 bases, and 6 bases lay between the germline ends. The CDR3 covers 11 residues. Written as DNA, the CDR3 is TGTGCCTGGAGACAGAGCACTGAAGCTTTCTTT. Translated: CAWRQSTEAFF.

This clone was found once. The chain has TRBV7-8 and TRBJ1-6; D might be TRBD1 (5 bases). V shed 5 bases and J shed 0 bases, with 14 bases lying between them. In germline, CDR1 is SGHVS, CDR2 FQNEAQ. The CDR3 covers 17 residues. For the CDR3, the DNA is TGTGCCAGCAGCCCCCGCTCCGGGGGCTCCTATAATTCACCCCTCCACTTT. It specifies CASSPRSGGSYNSPLHF.

The chain couples TRBV29-1 to TRBJ2-1, with 11 bases that match TRBD1. Germline V gene data show CDR1 as SQVTM and CDR2 as ANQGSEA. V shed 7 bases, J shed 3 bases, and the junction held 2 bases outside the gene matches. This CDR3 is 13 amino acids long. The CDR3: CSAGTGGYNEQFF. The CDR3 nucleotides are TGCAGCGCCGGGACAGGGGGCTACAATGAGCAGTTCTTC.